Listed here are 6 T cell receptor beta chains from one sample, sequenced in a study of T cell responses to AZD1222 COVID-19 vaccine. Data came from immunoSEQ multiplex PCR; TCRdb stores just in-frame clones and leaves some out. The sample has 150,000 to 200,000 clones; roughly 92% are singletons. The source material was peripheral blood, sampled 28 days after the second AZD1222 dose. The receptors shown here come from an adult who received the AZD1222 COVID-19 vaccine.

The V and J genes are TRBV19 and TRBJ1-6; D possibly corresponds to TRBD1 (5 bases). V was clipped by 5 bases and J by 7 bases, with 18 bases between them. Germline CDR1 is LNHDA and CDR2 is SQIVND (reference sequence). The CDR3 extends over 16 amino acids. CDR3 DNA sequence: TGTGCCAGTAGTTTTTCCTCCGGGACGGCAAATTCACCCCTCCACTTT. Translation: CASSFSSGTANSPLHF.

The chain links TRBV5-5 to TRBJ1-1; unclear D gene. V was pared by 6 bases and J by 0 bases, with 12 bases between. The CDR3 covers 14 residues. CDR1 is SGHKS and CDR2 is YYEKEE in the germline V gene (reference sequence). CDR3 region: CASTVQSMNTEAFF. CDR3 DNA sequence: TGTGCCAGCACCGTACAGAGCATGAACACTGAAGCTTTCTTT.

The gene calls are TRBV6-4 and TRBJ2-3; 7 bases fit TRBD2. This CDR3 spans 15 amino acids. Germline values: CDR1 MRHNA, CDR2 SNTAGT. The V segment lost 6 bases and the J segment 0 bases; nucleotides outside the gene matches: 6. CDR3 loop: CASSVTSASTDTQYF. CDR3 coding DNA: TGTGCCAGCAGCGTCACTAGCGCCAGCACAGATACGCAGTATTTT.

The genes are TRBV19 and TRBJ2-6, with D perhaps assigned TRBD1 or TRBD2 (5 bases each). Trimming cost V 5 bases and J 0 bases, with 17 bases left between them. The CDR3 extends over 18 amino acids. CDR1 is LNHDA, CDR2 SQIVND, per germline (reference sequence). CDR3 loop: CASSPEGQVISGANVLTF. The CDR3 DNA sequence: TGTGCCAGTAGTCCTGAGGGGCAGGTAATCTCTGGGGCCAACGTCCTGACTTTC.

The chain has TRBV30 and TRBJ2-1; no clear D. Trimming removed 0 bases at V and 9 bases at J, with 6 bases between. This CDR3 has 11 residues. CDR1 is GTSNPN and CDR2 is SVGIG in the germline V gene (reference sequence). The chain's CDR3 is CAWSVSFEQFF. The CDR3 nucleotides are TGTGCCTGGAGTGTAAGTTTTGAGCAGTTCTTC.

The chain recombines TRBV2 with TRBJ1-5, with D maybe TRBD1 (5 bases). The CDR3 runs to 13 residues. The germline V and J ends were trimmed by 4 bases and 7 bases, with 11 bases remaining between them. The germline V gene has CDR1 SNHLY and CDR2 FYNNEI. This CDR3 reads CASSGAGTQPQHF. The CDR3 DNA reads as TGTGCCAGCAGTGGGGCAGGGACGCAGCCCCAGCATTTT.